This TCR beta chain was found in a study of blood T cells in healthy people across ages. This clonotype was observed a handful of times. A sample-barcoded 5' primer and a J-beta primer mix were used in a second PCR of roughly 7 to 11 cycles. TCRdb reprocessed the 5' RACE reads via MiXCR and lists one record per CDR3 protein. The sample consists of 1.8 million or so distinct CDR3 sequences, about 39% of them appearing once. Trimming removed 3 bases from V and 4 bases from J, with 24 bases in between. Germline CDR1 and CDR2: SGHAT and FQNNGV. This CDR3 spans 18 amino acids. Samples each had at least 6 micrograms of total RNA extracted.

The V and J genes are TRBV11-2 and TRBJ1-2, with D perhaps matching TRBD1 (6 bases). The TCR originated in a human donor in good health. The material sequenced was blood. CDR3 region: CASSFVAERGQEFYGYTF. The CDR3 DNA sequence: TGTGCCAGCAGCTTTGTGGCTGAGAGGGGACAAGAGTTCTATGGCTACACCTTC. The whole variable domain, filled in from reference TRBV11-2 and TRBJ1-2, reads EAGVAQSPRYKIIEKRQSVAFWCNPISGHATLYWYQQILGQGPKLLIQFQNNGVVDDSQLPKDRFSAERLKGVDSTLKIQPAKLEDSAVYLCASSFVAERGQEFYGYTFGSGTRLTVV.